Listed here is a single T cell receptor beta chain. This sample was included in a study of monozygotic twins with inflammatory bowel disease. CDR1 and CDR2 (germline): SGHRS, YFSETQ. The CDR3 runs to 14 residues. TCRdb reanalyzed the 5' RACE reads and collapses them to one entry per CDR3 protein, without DNA. This repertoire includes more than 350,000 distinct CDR3 sequences. The rearrangement uses TRBV5-1 and TRBJ2-2. What was sequenced was blood. The clonotype was recovered from a human donor with ulcerative colitis or Crohn's disease, or a healthy co-twin of an affected twin (not recorded which). This chain's CDR3 is CASSWGTNTGELFF.